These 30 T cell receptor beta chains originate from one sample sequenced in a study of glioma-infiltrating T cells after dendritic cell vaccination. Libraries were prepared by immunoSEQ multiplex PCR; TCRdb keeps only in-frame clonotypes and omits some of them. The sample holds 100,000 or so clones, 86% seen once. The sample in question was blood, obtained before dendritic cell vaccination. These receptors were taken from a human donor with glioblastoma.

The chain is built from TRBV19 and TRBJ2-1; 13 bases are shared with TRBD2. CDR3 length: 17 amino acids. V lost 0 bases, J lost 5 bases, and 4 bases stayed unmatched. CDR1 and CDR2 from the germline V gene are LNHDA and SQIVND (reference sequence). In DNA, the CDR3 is TGTGCCAGTAGTATAGATCAAGGGACTAGCGGGAACAATGAGCAGTTCTTC. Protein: CASSIDQGTSGNNEQFF.

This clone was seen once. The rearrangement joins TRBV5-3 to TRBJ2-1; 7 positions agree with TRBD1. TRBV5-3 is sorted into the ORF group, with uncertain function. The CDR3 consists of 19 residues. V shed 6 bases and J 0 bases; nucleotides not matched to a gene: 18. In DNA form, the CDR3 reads TGTGCCAGAATCGTATTCAGGGGGTTTATCAACGGCTCCTACAATGAGCAGTTCTTC. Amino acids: CARIVFRGFINGSYNEQFF.

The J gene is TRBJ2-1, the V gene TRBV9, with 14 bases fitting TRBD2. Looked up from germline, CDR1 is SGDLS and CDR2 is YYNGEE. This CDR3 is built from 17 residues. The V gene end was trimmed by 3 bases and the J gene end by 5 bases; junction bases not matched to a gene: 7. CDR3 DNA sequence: TGTGCCAGCAGCGGTTCCGGGACTAGCGGGAGTGACAATGAGCAGTTCTTC. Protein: CASSGSGTSGSDNEQFF.

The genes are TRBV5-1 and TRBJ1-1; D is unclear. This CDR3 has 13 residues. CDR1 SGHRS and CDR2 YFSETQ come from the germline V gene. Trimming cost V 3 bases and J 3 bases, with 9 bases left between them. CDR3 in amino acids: CASSSIIYTEAFF. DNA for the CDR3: TGCGCCAGCAGCTCCATCATTTACACTGAAGCTTTCTTT.

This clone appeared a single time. The CDR3 here is CASSLGRGRTENNYGYTF. The DNA for the CDR3 is TGCGCCAGCAGCTTGGGGAGGGGGCGGACAGAAAATAACTATGGCTACACCTTC. The V call is TRBV5-1, the J call TRBJ1-2; TRBD1 agrees at 7 bases. The CDR3 runs 18 residues. V shed 0 bases and J 1 base; nucleotides not matched to a gene: 12. The germline V gene has CDR1 SGHRS and CDR2 YFSETQ.

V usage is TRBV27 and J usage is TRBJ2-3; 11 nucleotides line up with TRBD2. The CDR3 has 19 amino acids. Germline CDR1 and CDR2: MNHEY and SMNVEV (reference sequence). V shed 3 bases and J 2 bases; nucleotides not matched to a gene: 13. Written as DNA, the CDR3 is TGTGCCAGCAGTTTTGTGGGACTAGCGGCGGAAGAGAACACAGATACGCAGTATTTT. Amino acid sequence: CASSFVGLAAEENTDTQYF.

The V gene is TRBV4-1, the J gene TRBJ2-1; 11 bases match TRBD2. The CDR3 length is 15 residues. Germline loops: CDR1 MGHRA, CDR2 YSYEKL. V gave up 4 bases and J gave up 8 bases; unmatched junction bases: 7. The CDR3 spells CASSPLAGGYDEQFF. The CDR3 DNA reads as TGCGCCAGCAGCCCCTTAGCGGGAGGGTACGATGAGCAGTTCTTC.

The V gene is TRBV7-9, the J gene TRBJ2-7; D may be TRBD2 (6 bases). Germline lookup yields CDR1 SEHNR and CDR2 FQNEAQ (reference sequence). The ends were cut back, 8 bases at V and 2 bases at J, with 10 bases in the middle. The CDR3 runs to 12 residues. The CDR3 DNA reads TGTGCCAGCGTGGGGGGAACCTACGAGCAGTACTTC. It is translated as CASVGGTYEQYF.

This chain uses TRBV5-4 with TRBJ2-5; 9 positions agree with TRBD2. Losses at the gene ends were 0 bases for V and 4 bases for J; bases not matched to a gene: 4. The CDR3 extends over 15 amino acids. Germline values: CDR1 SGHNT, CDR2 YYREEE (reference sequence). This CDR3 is CASSLVAGGGETQYF. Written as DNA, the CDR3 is TGTGCCAGCAGCTTGGTGGCGGGAGGGGGAGAGACCCAGTACTTC.

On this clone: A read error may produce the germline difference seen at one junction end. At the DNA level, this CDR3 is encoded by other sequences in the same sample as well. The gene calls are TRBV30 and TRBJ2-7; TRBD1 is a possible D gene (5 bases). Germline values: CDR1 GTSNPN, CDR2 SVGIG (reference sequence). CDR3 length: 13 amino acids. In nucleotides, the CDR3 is TGTGCTTGGAGTGTTTACCAGGGATACGAGCAGTACTTC. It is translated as CAWSVYQGYEQYF.

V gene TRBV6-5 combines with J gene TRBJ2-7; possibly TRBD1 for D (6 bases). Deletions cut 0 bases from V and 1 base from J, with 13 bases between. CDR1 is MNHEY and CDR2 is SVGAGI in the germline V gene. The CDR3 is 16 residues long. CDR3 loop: CASSYSFGTQSYEQYF. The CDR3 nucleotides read TGTGCCAGCAGTTACTCGTTCGGGACACAGTCCTACGAGCAGTACTTC.

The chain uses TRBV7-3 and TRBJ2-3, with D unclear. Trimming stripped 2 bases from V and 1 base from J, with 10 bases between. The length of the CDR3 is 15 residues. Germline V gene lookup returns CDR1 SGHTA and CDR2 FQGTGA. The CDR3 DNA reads TGTGCCAGCAGCTTATCTAGTGCTGGCACAGATACGCAGTATTTT. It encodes CASSLSSAGTDTQYF.

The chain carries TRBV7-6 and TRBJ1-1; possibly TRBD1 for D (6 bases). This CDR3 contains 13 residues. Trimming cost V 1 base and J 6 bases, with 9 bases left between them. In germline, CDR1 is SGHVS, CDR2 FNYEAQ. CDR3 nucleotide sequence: TGTGCCAGCAGCTTAGAGGCAGGGGCTGAAGCTTTCTTT. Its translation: CASSLEAGAEAFF.

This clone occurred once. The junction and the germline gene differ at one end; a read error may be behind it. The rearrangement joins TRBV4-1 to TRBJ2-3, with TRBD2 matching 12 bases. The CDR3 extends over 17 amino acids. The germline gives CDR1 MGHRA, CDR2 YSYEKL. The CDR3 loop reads CASRQGGLAGNTDTQYF. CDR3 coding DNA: TGCGCCAGCAGACAAGGCGGACTAGCGGGAAACACAGATACGCAGTATTTT.

The CDR3 loop reads CASSYAQGADTIYF. In nucleotides, the CDR3 is TGTGCCAGCAGTTACGCCCAGGGGGCTGACACCATATATTTT. The chain recombines TRBV6-6 with TRBJ1-3; 8 bases are shared with TRBD1. V gave up 2 bases and J gave up 8 bases; unmatched junction bases: 5. The CDR3 runs to 14 residues. The germline gives CDR1 MNHNY, CDR2 SVGAGI (reference sequence).

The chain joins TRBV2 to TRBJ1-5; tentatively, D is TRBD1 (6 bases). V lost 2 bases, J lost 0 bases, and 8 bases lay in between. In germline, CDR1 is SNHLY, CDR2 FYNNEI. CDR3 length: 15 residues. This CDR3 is CASSEQGYSNQPQHF. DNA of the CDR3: TGTGCCAGCAGTGAACAGGGGTATAGCAATCAGCCCCAGCATTTT.

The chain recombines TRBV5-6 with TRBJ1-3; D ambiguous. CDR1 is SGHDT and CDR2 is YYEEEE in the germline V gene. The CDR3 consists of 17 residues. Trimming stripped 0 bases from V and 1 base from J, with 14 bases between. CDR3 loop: CASSLGAKRGSGNTIYF. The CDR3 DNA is TGTGCCAGCAGCTTGGGCGCTAAGCGAGGTTCTGGAAACACCATATATTTT.

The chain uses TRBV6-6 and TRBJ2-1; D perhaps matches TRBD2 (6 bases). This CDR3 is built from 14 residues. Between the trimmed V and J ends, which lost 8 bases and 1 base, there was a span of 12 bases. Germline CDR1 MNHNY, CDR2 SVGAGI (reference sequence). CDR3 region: CASQGLPSYNEQFF. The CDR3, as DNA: TGTGCCAGCCAGGGACTCCCGTCCTACAATGAGCAGTTCTTC.

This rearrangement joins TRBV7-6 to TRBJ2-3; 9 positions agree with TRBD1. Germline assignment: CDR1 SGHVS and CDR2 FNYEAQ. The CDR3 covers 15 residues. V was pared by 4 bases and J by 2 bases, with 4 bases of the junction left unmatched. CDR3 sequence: CASSSNRGHTDTQYF. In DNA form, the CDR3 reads TGTGCCAGCAGCTCCAACAGGGGGCACACAGATACGCAGTATTTT.

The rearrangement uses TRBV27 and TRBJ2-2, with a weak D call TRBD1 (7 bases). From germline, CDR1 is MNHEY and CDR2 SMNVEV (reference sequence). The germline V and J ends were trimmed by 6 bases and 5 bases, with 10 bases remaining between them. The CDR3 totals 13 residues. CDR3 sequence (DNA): TGTGCCAGCAGACCAGGGGGGACCGGGGAGCTGTTTTTT. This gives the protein CASRPGGTGELFF.

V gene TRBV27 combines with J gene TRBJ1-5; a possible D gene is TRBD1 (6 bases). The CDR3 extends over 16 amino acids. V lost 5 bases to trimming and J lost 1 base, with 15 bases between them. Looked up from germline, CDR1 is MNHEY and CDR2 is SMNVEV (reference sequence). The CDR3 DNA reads TGTGCCAGCAGTAAGTGGGGGCAAGGAAGCAATCAGCCCCAGCATTTT. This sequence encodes CASSKWGQGSNQPQHF.

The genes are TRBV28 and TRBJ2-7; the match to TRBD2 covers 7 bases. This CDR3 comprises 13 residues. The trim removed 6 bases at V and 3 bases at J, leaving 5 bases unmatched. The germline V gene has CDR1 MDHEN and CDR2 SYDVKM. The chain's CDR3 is CASSMGGDYEQYF. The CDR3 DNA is TGTGCCAGCAGCATGGGGGGGGACTACGAGCAGTACTTC.

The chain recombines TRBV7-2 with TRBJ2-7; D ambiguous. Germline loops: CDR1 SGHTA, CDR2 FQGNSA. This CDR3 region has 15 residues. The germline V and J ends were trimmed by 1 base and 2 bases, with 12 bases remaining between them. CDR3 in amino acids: CASSLGGRGTYEQYF. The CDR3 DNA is TGTGCCAGCAGCTTAGGAGGTCGCGGAACCTACGAGCAGTACTTC.

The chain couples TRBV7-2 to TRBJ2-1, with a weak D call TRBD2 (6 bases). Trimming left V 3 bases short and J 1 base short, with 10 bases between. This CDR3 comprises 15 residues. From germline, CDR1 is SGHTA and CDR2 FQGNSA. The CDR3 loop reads CASSFPSVSYNEQFF. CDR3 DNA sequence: TGTGCCAGCAGCTTCCCTAGCGTTTCCTACAATGAGCAGTTCTTC.

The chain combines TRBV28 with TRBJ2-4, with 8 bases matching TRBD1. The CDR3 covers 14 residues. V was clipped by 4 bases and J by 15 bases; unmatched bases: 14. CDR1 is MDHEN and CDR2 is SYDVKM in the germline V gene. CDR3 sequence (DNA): TGTGCCAGCAGTTCGACTCCTCGACAGGGGATAGGGTACTTC. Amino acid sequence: CASSSTPRQGIGYF.

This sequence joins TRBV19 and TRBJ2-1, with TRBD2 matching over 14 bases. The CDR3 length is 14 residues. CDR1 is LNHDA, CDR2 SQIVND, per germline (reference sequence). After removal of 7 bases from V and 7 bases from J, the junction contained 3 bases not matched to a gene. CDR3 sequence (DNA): TGTGCCAGTACTAGACTAGCGGGAGGGAATGAGCAGTTCTTC. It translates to CASTRLAGGNEQFF.

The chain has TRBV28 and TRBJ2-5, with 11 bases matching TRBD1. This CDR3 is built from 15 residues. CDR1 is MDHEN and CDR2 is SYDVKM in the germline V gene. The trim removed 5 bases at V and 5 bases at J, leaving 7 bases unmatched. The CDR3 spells CASSQDRGPYETQYF. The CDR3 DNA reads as TGTGCCAGCAGTCAGGACAGGGGGCCCTATGAGACCCAGTACTTC.

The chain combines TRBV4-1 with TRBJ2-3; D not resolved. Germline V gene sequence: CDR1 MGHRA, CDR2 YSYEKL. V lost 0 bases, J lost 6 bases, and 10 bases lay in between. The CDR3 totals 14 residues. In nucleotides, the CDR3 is TGCGCCAGCAGCCAAGAAATTGTGCGGGATACGCAGTATTTT. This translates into CASSQEIVRDTQYF.

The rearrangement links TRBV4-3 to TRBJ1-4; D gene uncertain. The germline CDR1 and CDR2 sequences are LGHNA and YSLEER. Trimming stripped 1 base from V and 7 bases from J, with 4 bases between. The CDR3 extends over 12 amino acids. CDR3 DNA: TGCGCCAGCAGCCAAGGTAGTGAAAAACTGTTTTTT. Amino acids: CASSQGSEKLFF.

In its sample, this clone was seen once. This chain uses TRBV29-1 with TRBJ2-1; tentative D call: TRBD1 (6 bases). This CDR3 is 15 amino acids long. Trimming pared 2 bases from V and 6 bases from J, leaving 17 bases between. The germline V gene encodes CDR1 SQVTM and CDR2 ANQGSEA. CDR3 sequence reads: CSVESSKGVLNEQFF. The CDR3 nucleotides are TGCAGCGTTGAATCCTCAAAGGGGGTCCTCAATGAGCAGTTCTTC.